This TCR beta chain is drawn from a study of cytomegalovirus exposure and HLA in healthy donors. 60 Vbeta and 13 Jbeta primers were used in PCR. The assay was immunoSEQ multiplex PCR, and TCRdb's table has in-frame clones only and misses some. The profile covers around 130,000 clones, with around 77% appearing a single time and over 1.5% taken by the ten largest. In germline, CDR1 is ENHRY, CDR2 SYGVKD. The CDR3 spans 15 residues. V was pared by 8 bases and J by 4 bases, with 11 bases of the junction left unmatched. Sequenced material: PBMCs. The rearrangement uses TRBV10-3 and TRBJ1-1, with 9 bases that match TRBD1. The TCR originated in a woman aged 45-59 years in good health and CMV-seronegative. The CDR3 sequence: CAIVGWTGVGTEAFF. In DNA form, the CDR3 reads TGTGCCATCGTTGGTTGGACAGGGGTAGGCACTGAAGCTTTCTTT.